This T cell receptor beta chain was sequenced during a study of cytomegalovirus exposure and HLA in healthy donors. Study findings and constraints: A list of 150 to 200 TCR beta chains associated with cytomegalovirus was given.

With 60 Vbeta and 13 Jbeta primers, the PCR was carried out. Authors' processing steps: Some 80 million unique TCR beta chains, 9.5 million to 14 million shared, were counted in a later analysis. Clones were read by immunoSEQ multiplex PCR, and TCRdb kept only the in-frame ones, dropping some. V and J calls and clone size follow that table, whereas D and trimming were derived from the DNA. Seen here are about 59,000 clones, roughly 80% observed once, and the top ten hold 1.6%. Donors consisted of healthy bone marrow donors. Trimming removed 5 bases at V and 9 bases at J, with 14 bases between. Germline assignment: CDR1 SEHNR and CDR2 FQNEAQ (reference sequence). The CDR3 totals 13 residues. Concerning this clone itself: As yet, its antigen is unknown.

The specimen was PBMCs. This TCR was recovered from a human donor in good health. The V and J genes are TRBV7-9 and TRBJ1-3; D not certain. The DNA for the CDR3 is TGTGCCAGCAGCCCCTCCTCCGAGGGCACCATATATTTT. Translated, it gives CASSPSSEGTIYF. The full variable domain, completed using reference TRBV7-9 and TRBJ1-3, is DTGVSQNPRHKITKRGQNVTFRCDPISEHNRLYWYRQTLGQGPEFLTYFQNEAQLEKSRLLSDRFSAERPKGSFSTLEIQRTEQGDSAMYLCASSPSSEGTIYFGEGSWLTVV.